This entry features one T cell receptor (beta chain) sequence. No antigen is known for it. It was with 60 Vbeta and 13 Jbeta primers that the PCR ran. Profiled with immunoSEQ multiplex PCR; TCRdb holds only in-frame clones, not every one. This table holds approximately 100,000 clones, 85% found once. The data originate from a study of cytomegalovirus exposure and HLA in healthy donors. Study conclusions and caveats: It emerged from a later analysis that several of the most significant clusters appeared to be linked to common viral pathogens. Within a later analysis, the majority of CMV-associated TCR beta chains appeared HLA-restricted.

The donors, nominally healthy at sampling, likely had unrecorded immune exposures. CDR3 size: 17 residues. Sequencing used PBMCs. This chain joins TRBV21-1 and TRBJ1-4; TRBD1 reflects the table's D call only, with no check against the DNA. TRBV21-1 is a pseudogene segment. The sequence came from a man between 35 and 55 years old in good health and CMV-seropositive. The CDR3 bases are TGTGCCAGCAGGATTGGGACAGGGGGCTGGGCTAATGAAAAACTGTTTTTT. Protein: CASRIGTGGWANEKLFF.